These T cell receptor beta chains were read from a single sample in a study of chemoradiotherapy in HPV16-positive cancers. This table comes from immunoSEQ multiplex PCR, and its TCRdb copy is limited to in-frame clones, with some not included. The repertoire includes around 1,000 clones, more than 80% of them detected once, and 7.7% sits in the top ten. The sample here was tumor tissue, taken from a patient who underwent chemoradiotherapy. All receptors derive from a human donor with HPV-associated anogenital cancer. CDR3s include the opening cysteine and the closing phenylalanine or tryptophan. A D gene is named only where the DNA matches it firmly. The listing skips clone size in some rows; elsewhere it reads once, few, many or a size class.

j_call: TRBJ2-2; clone_size: NA; d_call: TRBD1; cdr3_length: 15; v_call: TRBV19; cdr3_aa: CACRRTGRSTGELFF; cdr3_nt: TGTGCCTGCAGGCGGACAGGGAGGTCCACCGGGGAGCTGTTTTTT
j_call: TRBJ1-6; clone_size: NA; d_call: NA; cdr3_length: 15; v_call: TRBV7-2; cdr3_aa: CASSLTYRLDSPLHF; cdr3_nt: TGTGCCAGCAGCCTCACCTACAGATTGGACTCACCCCTCCACTTT
j_call: TRBJ1-2; clone_size: NA; d_call: NA; cdr3_length: 14; v_call: TRBV6-5; cdr3_aa: CASMRGEGFYGYTF; cdr3_nt: TGTGCCAGCATGAGGGGAGAGGGGTTCTATGGCTACACCTTC
j_call: TRBJ1-5; clone_size: NA; d_call: NA; cdr3_length: 15; v_call: TRBV7-2; cdr3_aa: CASSSSSGMGQPQHF; cdr3_nt: TGTGCCAGCAGCTCTAGCTCGGGGATGGGTCAGCCCCAGCATTTT
j_call: TRBJ1-2; clone_size: NA; d_call: NA; cdr3_length: 13; v_call: TRBV12-5; cdr3_aa: CASGSPPGYGYTF; cdr3_nt: TGTGCTAGTGGTTCCCCCCCGGGCTATGGCTACACCTTC
j_call: TRBJ1-1; clone_size: NA; d_call: NA; cdr3_length: 16; v_call: TRBV7-9; cdr3_aa: CASSPTRGRGDTEAFF; cdr3_nt: TGTGCCAGCAGCCCCACCCGCGGCAGAGGGGACACTGAAGCTTTCTTT
j_call: TRBJ1-2; clone_size: NA; d_call: NA; cdr3_length: 15; v_call: TRBV6-1; cdr3_aa: CASSEAWGADLGYTF; cdr3_nt: TGTGCCAGCAGTGAAGCATGGGGGGCGGACTTGGGCTACACCTTC
j_call: TRBJ1-1; clone_size: once; d_call: NA; cdr3_length: 13; v_call: TRBV7-6; cdr3_aa: CASSLGGVTEAFF; cdr3_nt: TGTGCCAGCAGCTTAGGGGGGGTAACTGAAGCTTTCTTT
j_call: TRBJ1-4; clone_size: NA; d_call: TRBD1; cdr3_length: 14; v_call: TRBV6-4; cdr3_aa: CASSEQGAEGKLFF; cdr3_nt: TGTGCCAGCAGTGAGCAGGGGGCGGAGGGAAAACTGTTTTTT
j_call: TRBJ1-2; clone_size: NA; d_call: NA; cdr3_length: 14; v_call: TRBV5-1; cdr3_aa: CASSLDIAGYGYTF; cdr3_nt: TGCGCCAGCAGCTTGGACATCGCCGGGTATGGCTACACCTTC
j_call: TRBJ2-2; clone_size: NA; d_call: NA; cdr3_length: 13; v_call: TRBV4-2; cdr3_aa: CASNVGDTGELFF; cdr3_nt: TGTGCCAGCAATGTGGGCGACACCGGGGAGCTGTTTTTT
j_call: TRBJ2-5; clone_size: NA; d_call: TRBD1; cdr3_length: 16; v_call: TRBV7-2; cdr3_aa: CASSLGFQGVGETQYF; cdr3_nt: TGTGCCAGCAGCTTAGGGTTTCAGGGGGTGGGAGAGACCCAGTACTTC
j_call: TRBJ1-1; clone_size: NA; d_call: TRBD1; cdr3_length: 11; v_call: TRBV19; cdr3_aa: CASSRAGGAFF; cdr3_nt: TGTGCCAGTAGTCGGGCAGGGGGAGCTTTCTTT
j_call: TRBJ1-1; clone_size: NA; d_call: NA; cdr3_length: 14; v_call: TRBV10-3; cdr3_aa: CAISESGGPQEAFF; cdr3_nt: TGTGCCATCAGTGAGTCGGGGGGCCCCCAAGAAGCTTTCTTT
j_call: TRBJ1-2; clone_size: NA; d_call: NA; cdr3_length: 15; v_call: TRBV6-5; cdr3_aa: CASNPGQGRRGGYTF; cdr3_nt: TGTGCCAGCAACCCCGGGCAGGGTCGGCGGGGTGGCTACACCTTC
j_call: TRBJ1-5; clone_size: NA; d_call: NA; cdr3_length: 15; v_call: TRBV10-3; cdr3_aa: CAISDESRSNQPQHF; cdr3_nt: TGTGCCATCAGTGATGAATCCAGGAGCAATCAGCCCCAGCATTTT
j_call: TRBJ2-2; clone_size: NA; d_call: NA; cdr3_length: 15; v_call: TRBV19; cdr3_aa: CASSAGTILGGELFF; cdr3_nt: TGTGCCAGTAGCGCCGGGACCATCTTGGGCGGGGAGCTGTTTTTT
j_call: TRBJ1-1; clone_size: NA; d_call: NA; cdr3_length: 15; v_call: TRBV18; cdr3_aa: CASSPPSAGNTEAFF; cdr3_nt: TGTGCCAGCTCACCACCGTCGGCTGGGAACACTGAAGCTTTCTTT
j_call: TRBJ2-2; clone_size: NA; d_call: NA; cdr3_length: 15; v_call: TRBV7-9; cdr3_aa: CASSLGGMNTGELFF; cdr3_nt: TGTGCCAGCAGCTTAGGCGGAATGAACACCGGGGAGCTGTTTTTT
j_call: TRBJ1-6; clone_size: NA; d_call: TRBD1; cdr3_length: 15; v_call: TRBV6-5; cdr3_aa: CASSYVPGGNSPLHF; cdr3_nt: TGTGCCAGCAGTTACGTCCCAGGGGGCAATTCACCCCTCCACTTT
j_call: TRBJ2-1; clone_size: NA; d_call: TRBD2; cdr3_length: 15; v_call: TRBV27; cdr3_aa: CASILSGRAGNEQFF; cdr3_nt: TGTGCCAGCATCCTTAGCGGGAGGGCCGGAAATGAGCAGTTCTTC
j_call: TRBJ1-2; clone_size: NA; d_call: NA; cdr3_length: 13; v_call: TRBV7-9; cdr3_aa: CASSFTGNYGYTF; cdr3_nt: TGTGCCAGCAGCTTCACAGGGAACTATGGCTACACCTTC
j_call: TRBJ2-3; clone_size: NA; d_call: TRBD2; cdr3_length: 15; v_call: TRBV5-1; cdr3_aa: CASSLVGREADTQYF; cdr3_nt: TGCGCCAGCAGCTTGGTTGGGCGGGAGGCAGATACGCAGTATTTT